Listed below are T cell receptor beta chains from one sample, sequenced in a study of cytotoxic CD8 clonotypes in ibrutinib-treated CLL. Clones were sequenced by immunoSEQ multiplex PCR, and TCRdb holds only the in-frame ones, with some missing. The data hold 150,000 or so clones, with around 80% observed a single time. Material: PBMCs, obtained after 24 months of ibrutinib treatment. The receptors come from a human donor with chronic lymphocytic leukemia. Each CDR3 is given with its conserved first and last residue. Fields, in order: clone size, CDR3 length, D gene, V gene, J gene, CDR3 protein, CDR3 DNA. D genes are given only for firm matches. The size of a clone is reported for some rows only, either as once, few or many, or as a class for expanded clones.

-,13,-,TRBV7-9,TRBJ2-7,CASSRGSWDEQYF,TGTGCCAGCAGCCGAGGGAGTTGGGACGAGCAGTACTTC
-,11,-,TRBV27,TRBJ2-1,CASSFVNEQFF,TGTGCCAGCAGTTTCGTCAATGAGCAGTTCTTC
-,11,-,TRBV20-1,TRBJ1-5,CRARYARPQHF,TGCAGGGCCAGGTATGCGCGGCCCCAGCATTTT
-,13,-,TRBV30,TRBJ1-1,CAWMSGGVTEAFF,TGTGCCTGGATGTCGGGCGGGGTAACTGAAGCTTTCTTT
-,15,TRBD1,TRBV6-1,TRBJ1-6,CASSASGTGGSPLHF,TGTGCCAGCAGTGCTTCCGGGACAGGGGGGTCACCCCTCCACTTT
-,15,TRBD2,TRBV4-2,TRBJ2-3,CASSQVAGGPDTQYF,TGTGCCAGCAGCCAAGTCGCGGGAGGGCCAGATACGCAGTATTTT
-,13,-,TRBV9,TRBJ1-3,CASSEGTGNTIYF,TGTGCCAGCAGCGAGGGTACTGGAAACACCATATATTTT
-,15,-,TRBV6-6,TRBJ2-7,CASSPSRGNSYEQYF,TGTGCCAGCAGCCCCTCACGCGGAAACTCCTACGAGCAGTACTTC
few,16,TRBD1,TRBV7-2,TRBJ2-7,CASRGYQGVISYEQYF,TGTGCCAGCAGAGGTTATCAGGGGGTAATCTCCTACGAGCAGTACTTC
-,16,-,TRBV6-1,TRBJ2-3,CASSEHLLPGTDTQYF,TGTGCCAGCAGTGAACATCTGCTCCCGGGCACAGATACGCAGTATTTT
-,16,TRBD1,TRBV5-1,TRBJ1-5,CASSLRGQGSNQPQHF,TGCGCCAGCAGCTTGAGGGGACAGGGCAGCAATCAGCCCCAGCATTTT
-,16,-,TRBV7-2,TRBJ1-3,CASTKYRAVSGNTIYF,TGTGCCAGCACCAAATACAGGGCTGTCTCTGGAAACACCATATATTTT
-,14,-,TRBV6-5,TRBJ2-5,CASRGTSQVETQYF,TGTGCCAGCAGGGGGACGTCACAAGTGGAGACCCAGTACTTC
-,15,TRBD2,TRBV5-1,TRBJ2-3,CASSSGGGRPDTQYF,TGCGCCAGCAGCTCCGGCGGGGGGCGCCCAGATACGCAGTATTTT
-,15,-,TRBV19,TRBJ1-1,CASTERGRWNTEAFF,TGTGCCAGCACGGAAAGGGGGAGATGGAACACTGAAGCTTTCTTT
few,13,-,TRBV6-1,TRBJ1-2,CASTESGDRGYTF,TGTGCCAGCACCGAGAGCGGCGACCGGGGCTACACCTTC
-,11,-,TRBV20-1,TRBJ1-3,CSAGRLDTIYF,TGCAGTGCTGGAAGATTGGACACCATATATTTT
-,13,TRBD1,TRBV11-1,TRBJ1-1,CASTQGIITEAFF,TGTGCCAGCACACAGGGGATCATCACTGAAGCTTTCTTT
-,13,TRBD1,TRBV9,TRBJ1-1,CASNPTGGTEAFF,TGTGCCAGCAACCCGACAGGGGGGACTGAAGCTTTCTTT
-,13,-,TRBV2,TRBJ1-1,CASNPAAGFRAFF,TGTGCCAGCAATCCCGCGGCCGGGTTTAGAGCTTTCTTT
-,13,-,TRBV7-2,TRBJ1-5,CASSSDSDQPQHF,TGTGCCAGCAGCTCCGACAGTGATCAGCCCCAGCATTTT
-,17,-,TRBV27,TRBJ1-1,CASSSFSIRGDSGEAFF,TGTGCCAGCAGTTCCTTCTCAATCAGGGGCGATTCTGGTGAAGCTTTCTTT
-,17,-,TRBV11-2,TRBJ2-3,CASTRGGAGMRADTQYF,TGTGCCAGCACCCGTGGGGGCGCGGGGATGAGGGCAGATACGCAGTATTTT
once,14,TRBD1,TRBV6-5,TRBJ1-1,CASSMHRGTTEAFF,TGTGCCAGCAGTATGCACAGGGGTACCACTGAAGCTTTCTTT
-,14,-,TRBV5-8,TRBJ1-2,CASLWDTMNYGYTF,TGTGCCAGCCTATGGGACACAATGAACTATGGCTACACCTTC
few,15,-,TRBV6-5,TRBJ1-1,CACTPSAGRNTEAFF,TGTGCCTGCACCCCCTCCGCCGGGCGGAACACTGAAGCTTTCTTT
-,16,-,TRBV7-3,TRBJ2-1,CASSVRVGKGSNEQFF,TGTGCCAGCAGCGTACGTGTCGGGAAAGGGAGCAATGAGCAGTTCTTC
-,11,-,TRBV7-2,TRBJ1-1,CASSYRGEAFF,TGTGCCAGCAGTTATCGGGGAGAAGCTTTCTTT
-,16,-,TRBV13,TRBJ2-2,CASSPRGAANTGELFF,TGTGCCAGCAGCCCCCGGGGGGCCGCGAACACCGGGGAGCTGTTTTTT
-,14,TRBD1,TRBV19,TRBJ1-1,CASSMGTGGTEAFF,TGTGCCAGTAGTATGGGGACAGGGGGAACTGAAGCTTTCTTT
-,13,-,TRBV9,TRBJ2-5,CASSVWGQETQYF,TGTGCCAGCAGCGTATGGGGACAAGAGACCCAGTACTTC
many,12,-,TRBV28,TRBJ1-5,CASSSQMEPQHF,TGTGCCAGCAGTTCGCAAATGGAGCCCCAGCATTTT
few,15,-,TRBV6-6,TRBJ1-5,CASRQTDYSNQPQHF,TGTGCCAGCAGACAGACAGATTATAGCAATCAGCCCCAGCATTTT
-,13,-,TRBV4-2,TRBJ2-7,CASSQGSDYEQYF,TGTGCCAGCAGCCAAGGGTCGGACTACGAGCAGTACTTC
few,18,TRBD2,TRBV28,TRBJ2-7,CASSSRLAGATSSYEQYF,TGTGCCAGCAGTTCCCGACTAGCGGGGGCGACGAGCTCCTACGAGCAGTACTTC
-,14,TRBD1,TRBV6-6,TRBJ2-7,CASSPGDRPYEQYF,TGTGCCAGCAGCCCCGGGGACAGACCCTACGAGCAGTACTTC
-,14,TRBD2,TRBV6-5,TRBJ2-5,CASSYYASGETQYF,TGTGCCAGCAGTTACTACGCTAGCGGCGAGACCCAGTACTTC
few,17,TRBD1,TRBV7-2,TRBJ1-2,CASSLQPPTGGLYGYTF,TGTGCCAGCAGCCTCCAACCGCCGACAGGGGGTCTCTATGGCTACACCTTC
-,12,-,TRBV7-2,TRBJ2-1,CASSLLDNEQFF,TGTGCCAGCAGCCTACTTGACAATGAGCAGTTCTTC
-,15,TRBD2,TRBV30,TRBJ2-2,CAWSGTSGPTGELFF,TGTGCCTGGAGCGGGACTAGCGGACCCACCGGGGAGCTGTTTTTT
-,13,-,TRBV5-1,TRBJ1-1,CASSWTVNTEAFF,TGCGCCAGCAGCTGGACGGTGAACACTGAAGCTTTCTTT